The present T cell receptor (beta chain) was sequenced within a study of blood T cell repertoires in COVID-19. Background on the study: COVID-19 samples from acute and convalescent phases originated in the United States, Italy and Spain. T cells, B-cell-depleted T cells, or PBMCs provided the cDNA or gDNA that served as material.

Authors' processing steps: Amplification of reference gene primers provided the estimated nucleated cell counts. Only in-frame clones appear in the TCRdb table, and some are missing; sequencing was by immunoSEQ multiplex PCR. That table supplies the V and J calls and clone size; D and trimming were determined from the DNA. The table shows around 40,000 clones, with over 85% occurring only once. This CDR3 region has 15 residues. The germline gives CDR1 MGHRA, CDR2 YSYEKL. V dropped 4 bases and J dropped 4 bases, with 16 bases sitting between them. This sequence joins TRBV4-1 and TRBJ2-5; D might be TRBD1 (5 bases). What was sequenced was peripheral blood. This sequence was found in a human donor with active COVID-19. The donor label of this sample is uncertain. The CDR3 nucleotides are TGCGCCAGCAGCCCCCGACCCCGGACATCAGAGACCCAGTACTTC. Its translation: CASSPRPRTSETQYF.